The next 2 T cell receptor beta chains were all read from a single sample in a study of breast tumors, draining lymph nodes, adjacent tissues. TCRdb reprocessed the multiplex PCR reads via MiXCR and lists one record per CDR3 protein. The table has about 47,000 distinct CDR3 sequences, 23% seen once. Sequencing was carried out using breast tumor tissue. The source is a female donor with breast cancer. Some clones in this sample may be carry-over from other donors' samples.

This clonotype was recorded a few times. The chain couples TRBV27 to TRBJ1-2; D is undetermined. This CDR3 has 12 amino acids. Germline V gene lookup returns CDR1 MNHEY and CDR2 SMNVEV (reference sequence). V was clipped by 6 bases and J by 0 bases, with 5 bases between them. CDR3: CASRQTNYGYTF. CDR3 nucleotides: TGTGCCAGCAGACAGACTAACTATGGCTACACCTTC.

This clonotype was detected many times. The genes are TRBV6-1 and TRBJ1-6, with 8 bases that match TRBD1. The germline V gene has CDR1 MNHNS and CDR2 SASEGT. Trimming removed 4 bases from V and 7 bases from J; junction bases left unmatched: 9. The CDR3 totals 16 residues. CDR3 in amino acids: CASSVDDGQGNSPLHF. The CDR3 DNA follows: TGTGCCAGCAGTGTGGACGATGGACAGGGAAATTCACCCCTCCACTTT.